These T cell receptor beta chains were read from a single sample in a study of T cell repertoires in cytomegalovirus infection. No cognate antigen is known for these TCRs. TCRdb processed the reads anew with MiXCR; each CDR3 protein has one entry. The table includes roughly 46,000 distinct CDR3 sequences, approximately 22% detected once. Material: PBMCs, sequenced either directly or after in vitro stimulation (not recorded which). The receptors stem from a human donor in good health (CMV status not recorded). Some clones in this sample may be carry-over from other donors' samples. Each CDR3 is given with its conserved first and last residue. D genes are given only for firm matches. Clone size is shown for a subset of rows, as once, few, many or a class of expanded clone.

j_call,v_call,clone_size,d_call,cdr3_aa
TRBJ2-1,TRBV7-2,many,-,CASSSRGPGNEQFF
TRBJ2-1,TRBV4-3,-,-,CASSQVLHRWRKSNEQFF
TRBJ2-7,TRBV20-1,-,TRBD1,CSASIWETGGPQSSYEQYF
TRBJ1-5,TRBV19,-,TRBD1,CASTDGTGDQPQHF
TRBJ2-7,TRBV20-1,-,TRBD1,CSAYGQGLSEQYF
TRBJ2-3,TRBV4-1,few,-,CASRERSTDTQYF
TRBJ2-7,TRBV11-2,many,TRBD2,CASSLELAGGPYF
TRBJ2-2,TRBV6-1,-,-,CASSPSWNTGELFF
TRBJ2-1,TRBV7-8,many,-,CASTDLRNEQFF
TRBJ2-7,TRBV19,few,-,CASSTFGLGVPYEQYF
TRBJ1-1,TRBV12-3/TRBV12-4,many,-,CASTPALNTEAFF
TRBJ2-2,TRBV28,many,-,CASSPPGGTGELFF
TRBJ1-1,TRBV7-6,-,-,CASSPYPDRTTEAFF
TRBJ2-5,TRBV14,-,-,CASSQVRETQYF
TRBJ1-2,TRBV12-3/TRBV12-4,many,-,CASNFDSNYGYTF
TRBJ1-2,TRBV7-2,many,-,CASSLTGSYGYTF
TRBJ1-2,TRBV5-1,once,-,CASSLTIDTHYGYTF
TRBJ1-2,TRBV7-9,-,-,CASSLGAGDYGYTF
TRBJ2-1,TRBV4-3,few,-,CASSQERDHNEQFF
TRBJ2-5,TRBV4-1,many,-,CASSQVLGGLQETQYF
TRBJ2-7,TRBV24-1,-,-,CATSDLQGGAEQYF
TRBJ1-6,TRBV7-9,-,-,CASSGTSSYNSPLHF
TRBJ2-5,TRBV29-1,-,-,CSVALGGQETQYF
TRBJ2-7,TRBV9,few,TRBD1,CASSVGQGPYEQYF
TRBJ1-2,TRBV15,few,-,CATSKSQAGDGYTF
TRBJ2-1,TRBV18,-,-,CASFGGNEQFF
TRBJ1-1,TRBV6-5,-,-,CASSYGSPGNTEAFF
TRBJ1-4,TRBV9,few,-,CASSAMGVTNEKLFF
TRBJ2-7,TRBV7-6,few,-,CASSLGGREQYF
TRBJ2-7,TRBV7-4,-,-,CASSWGSSYEQYF
TRBJ1-1,TRBV19,-,TRBD1,CASSGDRGRETEAFF
TRBJ1-5,TRBV2,-,-,CASSDVSQPQHF
TRBJ2-5,TRBV30,few,-,CAWSVLGVGTQYF
TRBJ2-2,TRBV6-5,many,-,CASSYGLNTGELFF
TRBJ2-7,TRBV20-1,few,-,CSASGLSYEQYF
TRBJ2-7,TRBV7-8,medium-sized,TRBD2,CASSGLAWMNYEQYF
TRBJ2-1,TRBV6-5,many,TRBD2,CASSHGTSGGAVNEQFF
TRBJ2-3,TRBV5-6,many,TRBD2,CASSLLAGGTDTQYF
TRBJ1-2,TRBV19,few,-,CASNWGPGYTF
TRBJ1-4,TRBV7-8,many,-,CASSLGATNEKLFF
TRBJ1-5,TRBV4-1,few,-,CASSQDRTERNQPQHF
TRBJ2-1,TRBV12-3/TRBV12-4,once,TRBD1,CASRLTGVDNEQFF